Listed below are T cell receptor beta chains from one sample, sequenced in a study of cytomegalovirus exposure and HLA in healthy donors. Only in-frame clones appear in the TCRdb table, and some are missing; sequencing was by immunoSEQ multiplex PCR. In the table there are 120,000 or so clones, about 76% of which are singletons. The sample consisted of PBMCs. The source of these receptors is a woman between 40 and 50 years old in good health and CMV-seronegative. CDR3s include the opening cysteine and the closing phenylalanine or tryptophan. The D gene is left open where the match is weak. Some rows have no size entry. The others give once, few or many, or a class for an expanded clone.

CASSLEGAGEISDTQYF	TGTGCCAGCAGCTTAGAGGGAGCGGGAGAGATTTCAGATACGCAGTATTTT	TRBD2	TRBV7-2	TRBJ2-3	-
CASSSNRGSSYEQYF	TGTGCCAGTAGTAGTAACAGGGGGTCTTCCTACGAGCAGTACTTC	TRBD1	TRBV19	TRBJ2-7	-
CASEQGVSGEKLFF	TGTGCCAGCGAACAGGGAGTATCCGGTGAAAAACTGTTTTTT	-	TRBV28	TRBJ1-4	-
CASSSTGTEGHGYTF	TGTGCCAGCAGTTCTACCGGGACAGAAGGGCATGGCTACACCTTC	TRBD1	TRBV6-6	TRBJ1-2	once
CASSLGVSGRPDTQYF	TGTGCCAGCAGCTTAGGGGTTAGCGGGAGGCCAGATACGCAGTATTTT	TRBD2	TRBV7-2	TRBJ2-3	-
CASSVGQGNTIYF	TGTGCCAGCAGCGTAGGACAGGGAAACACCATATATTTT	-	TRBV9	TRBJ1-3	once
CASSLGGVPGQGAGGYTF	TGTGCCAGCAGTCTGGGGGGGGTCCCGGGACAGGGGGCCGGGGGCTACACCTTC	TRBD1	TRBV28	TRBJ1-2	-
CASSLSRGQIYEQYF	TGTGCCAGCAGTTTATCAAGGGGACAGATCTACGAGCAGTACTTC	TRBD1	TRBV27	TRBJ2-7	-
CASREDEQFF	TGTGCCAGCCGAGAGGATGAGCAGTTCTTC	-	TRBV7-2	TRBJ2-1	-
CASRPSGVYEQYF	TGCGCCAGCAGACCTAGCGGGGTCTACGAGCAGTACTTC	TRBD2	TRBV5-1	TRBJ2-7	-
CASSPRQAAETQYF	TGTGCCAGCAGCCCACGACAGGCAGCCGAGACCCAGTACTTC	-	TRBV21-1	TRBJ2-5	-
CASTASNTETQYF	TGTGCCAGTACGGCTAGCAACACAGAGACCCAGTACTTC	-	TRBV19	TRBJ2-5	-
CASSFQSGIGEQYF	TGTGCCAGCAGTTTCCAATCCGGGATAGGTGAGCAGTACTTC	-	TRBV28	TRBJ2-7	-
CASSLAWRDIQYF	TGTGCCAGCAGCTTAGCGTGGAGGGATATTCAGTACTTC	-	TRBV7-6	TRBJ2-4	-
CASSRQGYTEAFF	TGTGCCAGCAGCCGACAGGGATACACTGAAGCTTTCTTT	TRBD1	TRBV14	TRBJ1-1	-
CASSRGQQGPLSLNTDTQYF	TGTGCCAGCTCGCGCGGTCAACAGGGTCCGTTGTCTCTAAACACAGATACGCAGTATTTT	-	TRBV18	TRBJ2-3	-
CASSYSGGRRQFF	TGTGCCAGCAGTTACTCGGGGGGACGGAGGCAGTTCTTC	-	TRBV6-6	TRBJ2-1	few
CASSPRDRVRRGYTF	TGTGCCAGCAGCCCCAGGGACAGGGTACGTCGTGGCTACACCTTC	TRBD1	TRBV14	TRBJ1-2	-
CASRDPGYYGYTF	TGTGCCAGCAGGGATCCAGGGTACTATGGCTACACCTTC	-	TRBV11-2	TRBJ1-2	-
CASSFPGSPLHF	TGTGCCAGCAGTTTCCCGGGGTCACCCCTCCACTTT	-	TRBV27	TRBJ1-6	-
CATTDQGFIFGYTF	TGTGCCACCACCGACCAGGGGTTTATCTTTGGCTACACCTTC	-	TRBV2	TRBJ1-2	-
CASSPVAGWGDEQYF	TGTGCCAGCTCACCAGTAGCGGGATGGGGCGACGAGCAGTACTTC	TRBD2	TRBV18	TRBJ2-7	few
CASSIGWGGNEQFF	TGTGCCAGTAGTATTGGTTGGGGGGGCAATGAGCAGTTCTTC	TRBD2	TRBV19	TRBJ2-1	-
CASNEATSREQFF	TGTGCCAGTAATGAGGCAACCTCACGGGAGCAGTTCTTC	-	TRBV19	TRBJ2-1	-
CASRGGRDEQYF	TGTGCCAGCAGGGGGGGGCGCGACGAGCAGTACTTC	-	TRBV7-8	TRBJ2-7	-
CASSQDRASSGNTIYF	TGCGCCAGCAGCCAAGACCGAGCGAGCTCTGGAAACACCATATATTTT	-	TRBV4-3	TRBJ1-3	-
CASRTRSGTDTQYF	TGCGCCAGCAGAACTAGAAGCGGCACAGATACGCAGTATTTT	-	TRBV4-1	TRBJ2-3	-
CASQGFSHEQYF	TGTGCCAGCCAGGGTTTCTCCCACGAGCAGTACTTC	-	TRBV6-1	TRBJ2-7	once
CASSEYGSGGGGYTF	TGTGCCAGCAGTGAATACGGCTCTGGGGGGGGTGGCTACACCTTC	-	TRBV2	TRBJ1-2	-
CASSLDGEREQFF	TGTGCCAGCAGCTTAGATGGGGAGCGGGAGCAGTTCTTC	-	TRBV11-3	TRBJ2-1	-
CASSDSPGISPLHF	TGTGCCAGCAGTGACTCCCCGGGGATTTCACCCCTCCACTTT	-	TRBV25-1	TRBJ1-6	-
CASSLFMRDRGKDGYTF	TGTGCCAGCAGTTTATTCATGAGGGACAGGGGGAAGGATGGCTACACCTTC	TRBD1	TRBV28	TRBJ1-2	-
CSAVGLMNTEAFF	TGCAGCGCAGTCGGACTAATGAACACTGAAGCTTTCTTT	-	TRBV29-1	TRBJ1-1	-
CAWNPGLAVSETQYF	TGTGCCTGGAACCCGGGACTAGCGGTATCGGAGACCCAGTACTTC	TRBD2	TRBV30	TRBJ2-5	-
CASSQDPGGLPIGEQYF	TGCGCCAGCAGCCAAGATCCCGGAGGACTTCCAATAGGCGAGCAGTACTTC	-	TRBV4-1	TRBJ2-7	-
CASSLGGSARAGEQYF	TGTGCCAGCAGCTTGGGTGGTTCAGCGCGGGCTGGCGAGCAGTACTTC	-	TRBV5-4	TRBJ2-7	-
CASSLSAGVSDTEAFF	TGTGCCAGCAGCTTAAGTGCAGGGGTTTCGGACACTGAAGCTTTCTTT	-	TRBV13	TRBJ1-1	few
CASSTTGGGFGNSPLHF	TGCGCCAGCAGCACGACAGGGGGCGGTTTCGGTAATTCACCCCTCCACTTT	TRBD1	TRBV5-1	TRBJ1-6	few
CASSVQGNNSPLHF	TGTGCCAGCAGCGTGCAGGGTAACAATTCACCCCTCCACTTT	-	TRBV9	TRBJ1-6	-
CASSGSGTDNEKLFF	TGTGCCAGCAGCGGGTCCGGGACAGATAATGAAAAACTGTTTTTT	TRBD1	TRBV7-8	TRBJ1-4	once
CASSLAGRGTINEQFF	TGTGCCAGCAGCCTCGCAGGGAGGGGGACTATCAATGAGCAGTTCTTC	-	TRBV9	TRBJ2-1	-
CASSQKPQGALGNEQFF	TGCGCCAGCAGCCAGAAACCTCAGGGGGCTTTGGGCAATGAGCAGTTCTTC	TRBD1	TRBV4-1	TRBJ2-1	-